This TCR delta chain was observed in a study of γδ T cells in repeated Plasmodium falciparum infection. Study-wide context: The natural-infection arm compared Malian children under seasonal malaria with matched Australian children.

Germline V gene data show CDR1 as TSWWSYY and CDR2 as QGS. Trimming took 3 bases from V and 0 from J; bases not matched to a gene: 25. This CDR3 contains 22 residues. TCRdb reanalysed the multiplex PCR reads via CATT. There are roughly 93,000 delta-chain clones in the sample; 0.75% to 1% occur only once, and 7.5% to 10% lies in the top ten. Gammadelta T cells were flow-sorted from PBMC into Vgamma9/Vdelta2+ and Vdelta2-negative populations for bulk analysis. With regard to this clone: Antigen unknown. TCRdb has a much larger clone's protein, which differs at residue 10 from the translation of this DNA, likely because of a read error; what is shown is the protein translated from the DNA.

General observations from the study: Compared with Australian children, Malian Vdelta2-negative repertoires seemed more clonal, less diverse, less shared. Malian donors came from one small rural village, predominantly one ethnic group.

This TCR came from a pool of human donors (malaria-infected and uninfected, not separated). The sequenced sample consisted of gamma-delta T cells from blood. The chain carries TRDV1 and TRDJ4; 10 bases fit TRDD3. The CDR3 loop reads CALGDPYLPPMSTGGSARPLIF. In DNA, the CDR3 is TGTGCTCTTGGGGACCCATACCTTCCTCCGATGTCTACTGGGGGATCGGCCAGACCCCTGATCTTT.